The sequence of this T cell receptor beta chain was determined in a study of blood T cell repertoires in COVID-19. Study at large: The analysed material was cDNA or gDNA that came from T cells, B-cell-depleted T cells, or PBMCs.

TCRdb keeps only in-frame clones here, not all; method: immunoSEQ multiplex PCR. Seen here are under 200,000 clones, about 88% observed once, and the top ten hold under 2%. In germline, CDR1 is MDHEN, CDR2 SYDVKM. With V trimmed by 10 bases and J by 6 bases, 12 bases remained unmatched. The CDR3 is 14 amino acids. The chain couples TRBV28 to TRBJ2-1, with 7 bases matching TRBD1. Sequenced material: peripheral blood. The clonotype comes from a man aged 18-30 years with active or convalescent COVID-19. Written as DNA, the CDR3 is TGTGCCACCGGAAATTGGGCAGGGGGCAATGAGCAGTTCTTC. Its translation is CATGNWAGGNEQFF.